The entry below gives a single TCR beta chain sequence along with its context. The antigen remains undetermined. The entry originates in a study of T cell repertoires in cytomegalovirus infection. TCRdb passed the reads through MiXCR, listing each CDR3 protein once. The table records 100,000 to 150,000 distinct CDR3 sequences, under 30% of them present only once. The CDR3 length is 16 residues. Germline V gene lookup returns CDR1 LNHDA and CDR2 SQIVND (reference sequence). Trimming stripped 1 base from V and 2 bases from J, with 12 bases between. Study findings and constraints: Dominating the ex vivo response were HLA-C-restricted CMV-specific TCR beta clonotypes.

V is TRBV19 and J is TRBJ2-1; a possible D gene is TRBD2 (7 bases). The TCR originated in a human donor in good health (CMV status not recorded). Some clones in this sample may be carry-over from other donors' samples. The sequencing input was PBMCs, sequenced either directly or after in vitro stimulation (not recorded which). This chain's CDR3 is CASSIGGGGTYNEQFF. In DNA, the CDR3 is TGTGCCAGTAGTATAGGAGGGGGGGGTACCTACAATGAGCAGTTCTTC.